The TCR beta chain under discussion was sequenced for a study of blood T cell repertoires in COVID-19. Turning to the study itself: COVID-19 samples collected from the United States, Italy and Spain covered acute and convalescent phases. PBMCs, B-cell-depleted T cells, or T cells were the source of the cDNA or gDNA that made up the material.

V was pared by 5 bases and J by 1 base, with 3 bases of the junction left unmatched. CDR1 is MDHEN, CDR2 SYDVKM, per germline. This CDR3 spans 15 amino acids. Original methodology: Estimation of nucleated cell counts was performed using reference gene primer amplification. Produced via immunoSEQ multiplex PCR; TCRdb's table is partial and in-frame only. That table is the source of V, J and clone size, and D and trimming were worked out from the DNA. The sample has some 200,000 clones, 80% to 90% seen once; the top ten hold 10% to 13%. The sequence was obtained from a man aged 18 to 30 with acute COVID-19. The chain couples TRBV28 to TRBJ1-1; TRBD1 matches 11 bases. Sequenced material: PBMCs or T cells enriched from blood (not recorded which). The CDR3 here is CASSGQGAGNTEAFF. CDR3 DNA: TGTGCCAGCAGTGGACAGGGGGCGGGGAACACTGAAGCTTTCTTT.